The clone carrying this T cell receptor beta chain showed up just once. The data belong to a study of T cell responses to AZD1222 COVID-19 vaccine. This CDR3 has 17 residues. J gave up 7 bases and V 3 bases, and 16 bases lay outside the gene matches. Looked up from germline, CDR1 is SGHDT and CDR2 is YYEEEE. The assay was immunoSEQ multiplex PCR, and TCRdb's table has in-frame clones only and misses some. The data hold approximately 83,000 clones, with under 95% observed a single time. This chain connects TRBV5-6 to TRBJ2-5, with 9 bases matching TRBD2. The TCR was taken from an adult in good health. This specimen consisted of peripheral blood, obtained on day 0 of MenACWY control vaccination. The CDR3 DNA follows: TGTGCCAGCAGCTGGGGTAGCGGGAGTGGGAGTTATGGGACCCAGTACTTC. Translation: CASSWGSGSGSYGTQYF.